What follows is one TCR beta chain and its context. This entry is derived from a study of blood T cell repertoires in COVID-19. Study summary: The study drew acute and convalescent COVID-19 samples from the United States, Italy and Spain. Sources were T cells, B-cell-depleted T cells, or PBMCs; the material itself was cDNA or gDNA.

Per the authors' pipeline: Amplification of reference gene primers was used by the study to estimate nucleated cell counts. Some clones are missing from TCRdb's copy, which holds only in-frame ones; the method was immunoSEQ multiplex PCR. The V and J calls and the clone size are those of that table, but D and trimming were determined from the DNA. The top ten clones hold approximately 40% of a sample with 75,000 to 90,000 clones, approximately 78% of them seen once. While infection was still active, Seattle patients were enrolled and then followed longitudinally. Germline V gene lookup returns CDR1 MGHRA and CDR2 YSYEKL. With 4 bases clipped from V and 3 bases from J, the junction kept 5 bases outside the gene matches. CDR3 length: 14 residues.

Sequencing was performed on peripheral blood. The receptor was derived from a man aged 60-69 years with COVID-19, enrolled during active disease. The chain links TRBV4-1 to TRBJ2-5, with 7 bases matching TRBD2. The CDR3 loop reads CASSRGGREETQYF. CDR3 in DNA: TGCGCCAGCAGCCGAGGAGGGAGGGAAGAGACCCAGTACTTC.